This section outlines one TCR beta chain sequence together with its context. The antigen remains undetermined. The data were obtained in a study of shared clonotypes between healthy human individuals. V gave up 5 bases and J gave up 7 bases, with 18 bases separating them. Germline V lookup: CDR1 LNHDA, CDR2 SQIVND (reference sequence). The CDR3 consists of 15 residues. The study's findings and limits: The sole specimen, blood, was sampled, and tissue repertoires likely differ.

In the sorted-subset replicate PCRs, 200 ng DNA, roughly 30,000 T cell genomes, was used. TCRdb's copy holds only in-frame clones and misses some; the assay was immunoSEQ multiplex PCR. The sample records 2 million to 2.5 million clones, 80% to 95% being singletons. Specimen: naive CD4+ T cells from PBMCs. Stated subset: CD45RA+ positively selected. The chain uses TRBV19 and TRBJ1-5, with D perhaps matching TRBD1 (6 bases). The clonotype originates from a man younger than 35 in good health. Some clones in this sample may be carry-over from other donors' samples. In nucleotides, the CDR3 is TGTGCCAGTAGTCTGACCAAGGGGGGGATCCAGCCCCAGCATTTT. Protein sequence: CASSLTKGGIQPQHF. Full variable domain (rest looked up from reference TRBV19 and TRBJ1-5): DGGITQSPKYLFRKEGQNVTLSCEQNLNHDAMYWYRQDPGQGLRLIYYSQIVNDFQKGDIAEGYSVSREKKESFPLTVTSAQKNPTAFYLCASSLTKGGIQPQHFGDGTRLSIL.